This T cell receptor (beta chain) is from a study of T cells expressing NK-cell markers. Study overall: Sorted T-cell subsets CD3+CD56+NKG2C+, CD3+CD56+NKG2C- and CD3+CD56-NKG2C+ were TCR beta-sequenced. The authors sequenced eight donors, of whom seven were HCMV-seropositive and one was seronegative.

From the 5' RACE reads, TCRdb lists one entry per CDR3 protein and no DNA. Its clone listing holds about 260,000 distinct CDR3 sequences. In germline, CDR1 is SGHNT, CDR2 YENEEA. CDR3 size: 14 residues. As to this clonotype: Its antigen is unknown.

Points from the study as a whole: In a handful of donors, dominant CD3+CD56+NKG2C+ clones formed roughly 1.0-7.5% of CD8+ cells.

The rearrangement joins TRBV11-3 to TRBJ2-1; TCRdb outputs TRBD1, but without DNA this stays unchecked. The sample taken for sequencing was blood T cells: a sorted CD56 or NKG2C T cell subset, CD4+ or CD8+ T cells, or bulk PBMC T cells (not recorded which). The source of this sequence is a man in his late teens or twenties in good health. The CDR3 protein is CASSLDPGGNEQFF.